These 7 T cell receptor beta chains were sequenced from one sample in a study of T-cell memory formation after mild COVID-19. One entry per CDR3 protein results from TCRdb running MiXCR on the 5' RACE reads. The table has about 200,000 distinct CDR3 sequences, approximately 20% seen once. Material: PBMCs or a T cell subset sorted from them (not recorded which). The receptors originated from an adult woman who had mild COVID-19 (a few samples of this study predate the infection). Cell type and time point are not known.

J is TRBJ2-1 and V is TRBV5-8; D not certain. V shed 4 bases and J shed 4 bases, with 12 bases lying between them. This CDR3 spans 14 amino acids. Germline-derived CDR1 and CDR2 are SGHTS and YDEGEE. CDR3 region: CASSTGVSYNEQFF. The DNA of the CDR3 is TGTGCCAGCAGCACGGGTGTCTCTTACAATGAGCAGTTCTTC.

This clonotype was detected only a few times. This chain connects TRBV5-1 to TRBJ2-6, with TRBD1 matching over 8 bases. Trimming removed 2 bases from V and 0 bases from J; junction bases left unmatched: 4. Per the germline V gene, CDR1 is SGHRS and CDR2 is YFSETQ. The CDR3 runs to 17 residues. DNA for the CDR3: TGCGCCAGCAGCTTCAGGGGGCTGATCTCTGGGGCCAACGTCCTGACTTTC. Amino acid sequence: CASSFRGLISGANVLTF.

The CDR3 nucleotides read TGTGCCAGCAGCTTAAGTAGTGGACAGCAATACGAGCAGTACTTC. This encodes CASSLSSGQQYEQYF. The chain couples TRBV7-3 to TRBJ2-7; tentatively, D is TRBD1 (6 bases). V gave up 1 base and J gave up 4 bases, with 14 bases separating them. Germline values: CDR1 SGHTA, CDR2 FQGTGA. This CDR3 contains 15 residues. Variable domain in full (rest from reference TRBV7-3 and TRBJ2-7): GAGVSQTPSNKVTEKGKYVELRCDPISGHTALYWYRQSLGQGPEFLIYFQGTGAADDSGLPNDRFFAVRPEGSVSTLKIQRTERGDSAVYLCASSLSSGQQYEQYFGPGTRLTVT.

There are a few counts of this clonotype. The gene calls are TRBV7-7 and TRBJ2-7, with D perhaps matching TRBD1 (6 bases). The CDR3 has 14 residues. Trimming took 5 bases from V and 5 from J, leaving 16 bases between them. CDR1 SSHAT and CDR2 FNYEAQ come from the germline V gene (reference sequence). The CDR3 loop reads CASSPGAGVHEQYF. Written as DNA, the CDR3 is TGTGCCAGCAGCCCAGGCGCAGGGGTCCACGAGCAGTACTTC.

The chain links TRBV12-3 or TRBV12-4 to TRBJ2-2, with D perhaps TRBD1 or TRBD2 (6 bases each). There are 15 residues in the CDR3. With 5 bases removed from V and 3 bases from J, the gap between germline ends came to 13 bases. CDR3 loop: CASSPPGADTGELFF. CDR3 sequence (DNA): TGTGCCAGCAGTCCCCCGGGGGCGGACACCGGGGAGCTGTTTTTT.

This clonotype was seen more than once but under ten times. The chain couples TRBV7-9 to TRBJ1-4; 7 bases map to TRBD1. CDR1 and CDR2 from the germline V gene are SEHNR and FQNEAQ (reference sequence). CDR3 length: 15 amino acids. The V and J ends lost 1 base and 5 bases, in that order; junction bases with no gene match: 4. CDR3 residues: CASSLVGQANEKLFF. CDR3 DNA: TGTGCCAGCAGCTTAGTCGGACAGGCGAATGAAAAACTGTTTTTT.

This clonotype was detected a few times. The V and J genes are TRBV5-5 and TRBJ2-3; 7 bases agree with TRBD2. CDR1 SGHKS and CDR2 YYEKEE come from the germline V gene (reference sequence). CDR3 length equals 14 residues. V lost 4 bases and J lost 2; bases outside the gene matches: 4. The CDR3 reads CASSLGGFTDTQYF. In nucleotides, the CDR3 is TGTGCCAGCAGCCTGGGGGGGTTCACAGATACGCAGTATTTT.